The T cell receptor beta chain described here comes from a study (dated by TCRdb to 2016 to 2018). V and J are truncated by 1 base and 5 bases respectively, leaving an intervening sequence of 9 bases. The CDR3 holds 14 amino acids from the cysteine to the phenylalanine. The kept DNA is CDR3 alone, 42 bases in frame from the first base. The germline V gene (reference sequence) provides CDR1 DFQATT and CDR2 SNEGSKA. Library creation used RT-PCR. Sequencing instrument: Illumina MiSeq. TCRdb reanalyzed the raw reads on its own, using fastp at Q25 for trimming and MiXCR for clone calling, and kept in-frame beta chains. Rows are combined by CDR3 protein, so each entry shows the most common genes and DNA. The sample records 650,000 to 800,000 distinct CDR3 sequences, 11% to 15% of which are singletons. Clones ranked in the top ten supply 3% to 4.5% of the sample. This clonotype was observed a handful of times. There is no known antigen for this receptor. No base-level quality is on record; no much larger clone is a single base apart.

The sample taken for sequencing was memory CD4+ T cells from blood. The sequence derives from a female donor in good health, serving as a healthy control. Recombination joined TRBV20-1 with TRBJ1-6, with no confident D gene call. The DNA reads as follows: TGCAGTGCTAGAGGTGAAGGGAATAATTCACCCCTCCACTTT. It translates as CSARGEGNNSPLHF.